This entry lists 22 T cell receptor beta chains sequenced from one sample in a study of CD8 T cells in ankylosing spondylitis. TCRdb re-called the 5' RACE reads through MiXCR, storing one row per CDR3 protein. The sample lists under 55,000 distinct CDR3 sequences; 6.5% to 9% were seen once. Sequenced input: blood, either unsorted or a sorted T cell fraction (not recorded which). The receptors were sampled from a female donor with ankylosing spondylitis or in good health (not recorded which).

This clonotype has just a few counts. The chain employs TRBV28 and TRBJ1-5; perhaps TRBD1 as D (5 bases). The germline V gene encodes CDR1 MDHEN and CDR2 SYDVKM. Trimming took 8 bases from V and 2 from J, leaving 10 bases between them. CDR3 size: 13 residues. CDR3 protein: CASGALGNQPQHF. CDR3 bases: TGTGCCAGCGGGGCGTTAGGCAATCAGCCCCAGCATTTT.

V is TRBV7-9 and J is TRBJ2-7, with no clear D. Germline CDR1 is SEHNR and CDR2 is FQNEAQ (reference sequence). The CDR3 has 13 amino acids. The DNA for the CDR3 is TGTGCCAGCGGCTTTGGGCCATTCTGCGAGCAGTACGTC. Protein: CASGFGPFCEQYV.

There are many counts of this clonotype. V usage is TRBV2 and J usage is TRBJ1-4; D may be TRBD1 (5 bases). The CDR3 runs to 16 residues. Per germline, CDR1 SNHLY and CDR2 FYNNEI. V lost 2 bases, J lost 5 bases, and 15 bases lay in between. The CDR3 DNA reads TGTGCCAGCAGTGAATTAATAGGGACGGGCAATGAAAAACTGTTTTTT. Protein: CASSELIGTGNEKLFF. Filled out from reference TRBV2 and TRBJ1-4, the complete variable domain reads EPEVTQTPSHQVTQMGQEVILRCVPISNHLYFYWYRQILGQKVEFLVSFYNNEISEKSEIFDDQFSVERPDGSNFTLKIRSTKLEDSAMYFCASSELIGTGNEKLFFGSGTQLSVL.

The table lists this clonotype with many counts. The J gene is TRBJ2-4, the V gene TRBV28, with a weak D call TRBD2 (5 bases). The CDR3 runs 16 residues. Germline loops: CDR1 MDHEN, CDR2 SYDVKM. Deletions cut 2 bases from V and 1 base from J, with 12 bases between. The DNA of the CDR3 is TGTGCCAGCAGTTTAGCCCGGGGTCTGGCCAAAAACATTCAGTACTTC. This encodes CASSLARGLAKNIQYF.

This clonotype was observed many times. The gene calls are TRBV20-1 and TRBJ2-7; 9 bases line up with TRBD2. The CDR3 runs to 15 residues. Trimming removed 0 bases from V and 1 base from J; junction bases left unmatched: 4. Germline assignment: CDR1 DFQATT and CDR2 SNEGSKA (reference sequence). This CDR3 is CSARDPLAGSYEQYF. DNA of the CDR3: TGCAGTGCTAGAGACCCCCTAGCGGGGTCCTACGAGCAGTACTTC.

Many counts were recorded for this clonotype. The CDR3 protein is CASSLYGPGNSPLHF. The DNA of the CDR3 is TGTGCCAGCAGTTTATATGGACCGGGGAATTCACCCCTCCACTTT. The V call is TRBV27, the J call TRBJ1-6; D ambiguous. The V and J ends lost 1 base and 7 bases respectively, with 11 bases between them. This CDR3 spans 15 amino acids. Looked up from germline, CDR1 is MNHEY and CDR2 is SMNVEV (reference sequence).

The sample holds many counts of this clonotype. The CDR3 DNA is TGCAGTGCTAGAGACTCTAGCATTGGGAAGGGCACCCAGTACTTC. The encoded protein is CSARDSSIGKGTQYF. The V gene is TRBV20-1, the J gene TRBJ2-5, with D possibly TRBD2 on 5 matching bases. Trimming took off 0 bases at V and 8 bases at J, with 19 bases between the two ends. The CDR3 covers 15 residues. CDR1 and CDR2 from the germline V gene are DFQATT and SNEGSKA (reference sequence).

This clonotype was picked up many times. V is TRBV5-1 and J is TRBJ2-1; D is perhaps TRBD1 (5 bases). The CDR3 spans 17 residues. CDR1 and CDR2 (germline): SGHRS, YFSETQ. The V gene lost 2 bases and the J gene lost 3 bases, with 18 bases spanning the gap. CDR3 DNA sequence: TGCGCCAGCAGCTTACTGGTCAGGGCGTTCGACTACAATGAGCAGTTCTTC. Translating it yields CASSLLVRAFDYNEQFF. Together with reference TRBV5-1 and TRBJ2-1, the CDR3 gives the full variable domain: KAGVTQTPRYLIKTRGQQVTLSCSPISGHRSVSWYQQTPGQGLQFLFEYFSETQRNKGNFPGRFSGRQFSNSRSEMNVSTLELGDSALYLCASSLLVRAFDYNEQFFGPGTRLTVL.

In its sample, this clonotype was seen once. The J gene is TRBJ1-2, the V gene TRBV7-2; TRBD1 might be the D (6 bases). Per germline, CDR1 SGHTA and CDR2 FQGNSA. The germline V and J ends were trimmed by 3 bases and 2 bases, with 13 bases remaining between them. The CDR3 is 15 amino acids. The CDR3 loop reads CASSFLGGGNYGYTF. The CDR3 DNA reads as TGTGCCAGCAGCTTCCTTGGGGGCGGAAACTATGGCTACACCTTC.

V usage is TRBV5-1 and J usage is TRBJ1-1; possible D gene TRBD1, 6 bases. This CDR3 region has 16 residues. Per germline, CDR1 SGHRS and CDR2 YFSETQ. Trimming removed 0 bases from V and 5 bases from J, with 17 bases in between. The DNA for the CDR3 is TGCGCCAGCAGCTTGGCCACAGGGTTCCATACGACTGAAGCTTTCTTT. Its translation is CASSLATGFHTTEAFF. The full variable domain, completed using reference TRBV5-1 and TRBJ1-1, is KAGVTQTPRYLIKTRGQQVTLSCSPISGHRSVSWYQQTPGQGLQFLFEYFSETQRNKGNFPGRFSGRQFSNSRSEMNVSTLELGDSALYLCASSLATGFHTTEAFFGQGTRLTVV.

This clonotype was seen ten or more times. The chain couples TRBV28 to TRBJ2-3; 9 bases align to TRBD1. Germline lookup yields CDR1 MDHEN and CDR2 SYDVKM. The V and J ends lost 6 bases and 5 bases, in that order; junction bases with no gene match: 6. The CDR3 loop spans 14 amino acids. The CDR3 is CASSYRGRVDTQYF. CDR3 sequence (DNA): TGTGCCAGCAGCTACAGGGGGCGCGTAGATACGCAGTATTTT.

This clonotype was counted at least ten times. The chain combines TRBV7-9 with TRBJ1-2; D not resolved. The CDR3 spans 14 residues. V was clipped by 5 bases and J by 8 bases, with 18 bases between them. Germline values: CDR1 SEHNR, CDR2 FQNEAQ (reference sequence). The CDR3 DNA follows: TGTGCCAGCAGCCCCTCCTCTCCTACCGGGGGCTACACCTTC. Translation: CASSPSSPTGGYTF.

This clonotype occurred many times. The V gene is TRBV10-3, the J gene TRBJ2-1; 12 bases align to TRBD1. The CDR3 spans 17 residues. V lost 6 bases to trimming and J lost 3 bases; unmatched junction nucleotides: 9. Germline values: CDR1 ENHRY, CDR2 SYGVKD. The CDR3 coding sequence is TGTGCCATCAGCCGGGACAGGGGGCTTCGGCTCTACAATGAGCAGTTCTTC. This encodes CAISRDRGLRLYNEQFF.

In this sample, this clonotype turned up many times. The V call is TRBV6-5, the J call TRBJ2-6; D unresolved. Germline CDR1 reads MNHEY; CDR2 reads SVGAGI. Trimming took 0 bases from V and 3 from J, leaving 3 bases between them. CDR3 length: 14 residues. CDR3 bases: TGTGCCAGCAGTTACTCGAGTGGGGCCAACGTCCTGACTTTC. It codes for CASSYSSGANVLTF.

This clonotype was recorded many times. The chain carries TRBV5-1 and TRBJ2-1; D is tentatively TRBD1 or TRBD2 (5 bases each). The CDR3 runs to 14 residues. The germline V and J ends were trimmed by 0 bases and 8 bases, with 12 bases remaining between them. The germline V gene has CDR1 SGHRS and CDR2 YFSETQ. CDR3 bases: TGCGCCAGCAGCTTGGATGGCAGGGACGATGAGCAGTTCTTC. Translation gives CASSLDGRDDEQFF.

In this sample, this clonotype turned up many times. The gene calls are TRBV5-4 and TRBJ2-2; no definite D call. Trimming stripped 2 bases from V and 1 base from J, with 9 bases between. Germline V CDR1 and CDR2: SGHNT, YYREEE (reference sequence). CDR3 length: 15 residues. The CDR3 region has the DNA TGTGCCAGCAGCTTCGGGCAGATGAACACCGGGGAGCTGTTTTTT. This codes for CASSFGQMNTGELFF.

This clonotype has ten or more counts. The V and J genes are TRBV7-6 and TRBJ1-2; 7 nucleotides agree with TRBD1. Unmatched junction bases numbered 10, after V lost 5 bases and J lost 4 bases. This CDR3 has 15 residues. Germline V gene data show CDR1 as SGHVS and CDR2 as FNYEAQ. CDR3 in amino acids: CASSTRQGTVYGYTF. The CDR3 nucleotides are TGTGCCAGCAGCACACGACAGGGAACCGTCTATGGCTACACCTTC.

Ten or more counts support this clonotype. V usage is TRBV24-1 and J usage is TRBJ2-5, with 9 bases matching TRBD1. The ends lost 7 bases at V and 5 bases at J; junction bases unmatched: 4. Germline-derived CDR1 and CDR2 are KGHDR and SFDVKD. This CDR3 spans 13 amino acids. CDR3 nucleotides: TGTGCCACCAGGGGACAGGGAAGGGAGACCCAGTACTTC. Encoded protein: CATRGQGRETQYF.

This clonotype was detected ten times or more. The chain recombines TRBV12-3 or TRBV12-4 with TRBJ2-2; no reliable D call. V was shortened by 3 bases and J by 8 bases, with 10 bases between the two germline ends. The CDR3 has 13 residues. The CDR3 sequence is CASSLGAGGELFF. CDR3 coding DNA: TGTGCCAGCAGTTTGGGTGCCGGGGGGGAGCTGTTTTTT.

This clonotype showed up many times. J is TRBJ2-2 and V is TRBV5-4; possible D gene TRBD1, 6 bases. Looked up from germline, CDR1 is SGHNT and CDR2 is YYREEE (reference sequence). Trimming shortened V by 6 bases and J by 1 base, and 13 bases separated the two germline ends. CDR3 length equals 15 residues. The CDR3, as DNA: TGTGCCAGCATTAACAGGGAAAGGAACACCGGGGAGCTGTTTTTT. Translation: CASINRERNTGELFF.

This clonotype was counted at least ten times. This chain uses TRBV20-1 with TRBJ2-1; 12 nucleotides agree with TRBD2. The ends lost 1 base at V and 0 bases at J; junction bases unmatched: 7. CDR3 size: 18 residues. The V gene's germline CDR1 is DFQATT and CDR2 SNEGSKA (reference sequence). CDR3 loop: CSARVASGGAGSYNEQFF. DNA of the CDR3: TGCAGTGCTAGAGTTGCTAGCGGGGGGGCTGGCTCCTACAATGAGCAGTTCTTC.

This clonotype came up many times. The chain employs TRBV19 and TRBJ2-1; 10 positions agree with TRBD1. The CDR3 length is 16 residues. The germline V gene encodes CDR1 LNHDA and CDR2 SQIVND (reference sequence). Trimming removed 3 bases from V and 2 bases from J; junction bases left unmatched: 4. The CDR3 here is CASSIPGTGAYNEQFF. The CDR3 region has the DNA TGTGCCAGTAGTATTCCCGGGACAGGGGCCTACAATGAGCAGTTCTTC.